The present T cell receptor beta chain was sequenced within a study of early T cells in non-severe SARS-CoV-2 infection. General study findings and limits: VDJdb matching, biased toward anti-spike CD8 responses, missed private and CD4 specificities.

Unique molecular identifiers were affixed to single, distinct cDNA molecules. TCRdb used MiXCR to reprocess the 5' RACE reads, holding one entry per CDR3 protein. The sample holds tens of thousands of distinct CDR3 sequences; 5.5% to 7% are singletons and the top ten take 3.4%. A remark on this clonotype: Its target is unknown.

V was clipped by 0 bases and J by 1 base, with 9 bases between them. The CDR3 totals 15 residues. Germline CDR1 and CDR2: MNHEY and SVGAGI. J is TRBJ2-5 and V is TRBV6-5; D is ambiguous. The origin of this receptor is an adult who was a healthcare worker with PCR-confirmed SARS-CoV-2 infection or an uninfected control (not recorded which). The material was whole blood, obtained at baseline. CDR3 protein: CASSYSETSQETQYF. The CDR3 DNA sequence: TGTGCCAGCAGTTACTCGGAGACAAGCCAAGAGACCCAGTACTTC.